This paragraph covers one TCR beta chain sequence. This specimen belongs to a study of T cells after yellow fever vaccination. There are 17 residues in the CDR3. The V gene's germline CDR1 is LGHDT and CDR2 YNNKEL (reference sequence). V shed 1 base, J shed 3 bases, and the junction held 6 bases outside the gene matches. The authors made TCR cDNA by 5'RACE template switching, adding a universal primer site and UMIs. Each CDR3 protein gets one entry after TCRdb re-called the 5' RACE reads with MiXCR. The sample yields roughly 48,000 distinct CDR3 sequences, approximately 6.6% seen once. The V gene is TRBV3-1, the J gene TRBJ1-4, with 9 bases fitting TRBD1. The receptor's source is a man aged 18 to 29 who received the YFV17D yellow fever vaccine. Source: CD8+ T cells not binding an NS4B(214-222) dextramer, sorted from PBMCs, taken around 45 days after the first yellow fever vaccination. DNA of the CDR3: TGTGCCAGCAGCCAAGGGGGACAGGGAAGAGCTAATGAAAAACTGTTTTTT. Translating it yields CASSQGGQGRANEKLFF.